The 15 T cell receptor beta chains in this list originate from one sample, sequenced in a study of T cell repertoires in cytomegalovirus infection. MiXCR, applied by TCRdb to the reads, yields one record per CDR3 protein. The sample contains about 490,000 distinct CDR3 sequences, 11% of which appear only once. Material: PBMCs. Every receptor here comes from a human donor in good health (CMV status not recorded). Some clones in this sample may be carry-over from other donors' samples.

This clonotype was detected a few times. The rearrangement links TRBV20-1 to TRBJ1-5, with a possible D match to TRBD1 (5 bases). The germline V and J ends were trimmed by 5 bases and 0 bases, with 8 bases remaining between them. CDR3 size: 13 residues. Germline CDR1 and CDR2: DFQATT and SNEGSKA (reference sequence). In nucleotides, the CDR3 is TGCAGTGCTCTGACAGTTAGCAATCAGCCCCAGCATTTT. It is translated as CSALTVSNQPQHF.

The chain combines TRBV6-6 with TRBJ1-2; possible D gene TRBD1, 6 bases. Germline CDR1 reads MNHNY; CDR2 reads SVGAGI (reference sequence). The CDR3 length is 14 residues. Trimming took off 6 bases at V and 8 bases at J, with 19 bases between the two ends. The CDR3 DNA reads TGTGCCAGCAGACCAAGGGACAAACCTTTGGGCTACACCTTC. It translates to CASRPRDKPLGYTF.

This clonotype has at least ten counts. The chain links TRBV7-9 to TRBJ1-6; the D is unclear. CDR1 and CDR2 (germline): SEHNR, FQNEAQ (reference sequence). Trimming removed 5 bases from V and 5 bases from J, with 16 bases in between. There are 16 residues in the CDR3. The CDR3 DNA reads TGTGCCAGCAGCCGTGTGGACCCCCTCAATAATTCACCCCTCCACTTT. Protein product: CASSRVDPLNNSPLHF.

The chain couples TRBV29-1 to TRBJ2-4; D may match TRBD1 or TRBD2 (5 bases each). CDR3 length: 16 amino acids. The germline V and J ends were trimmed by 0 bases and 7 bases, with 19 bases remaining between them. Germline V gene lookup returns CDR1 SQVTM and CDR2 ANQGSEA. This chain's CDR3 is CSVEDRGATNVNIQYF. As DNA, the CDR3 is TGCAGCGTTGAAGATCGAGGGGCGACAAATGTCAACATTCAGTACTTC.

This clonotype has at least ten counts. This chain uses TRBV11-2 with TRBJ2-5; possibly TRBD1 for D (5 bases). The CDR3 covers 15 residues. Germline V CDR1 and CDR2: SGHAT, FQNNGV. The ends were cut back, 4 bases at V and 2 bases at J, with 14 bases in the middle. Here the CDR3 reads CASSSLRGQQETQYF. The CDR3, as DNA: TGTGCCAGCAGCTCCCTTAGGGGTCAGCAAGAGACCCAGTACTTC.

This clonotype was seen repeatedly, ten times or more. The chain combines TRBV14 with TRBJ2-6; TRBD1 matches at 12 bases. Unmatched junction bases numbered 13, after V lost 3 bases and J lost 4 bases. CDR1 and CDR2 (germline): SGHDN, FVKESK. The CDR3 has 20 amino acids. The CDR3 bases are TGTGCCAGCAGCCACTTTCGGGACAGGGGGCATTCAAAAGGGGCCAACGTCCTGACTTTC. The encoded protein is CASSHFRDRGHSKGANVLTF.

This clonotype was observed at least ten times. The chain joins TRBV27 to TRBJ2-1; D is unclear. The CDR3 spans 11 residues. V shed 7 bases and J shed 9 bases, with 10 bases lying between them. Per germline, CDR1 MNHEY and CDR2 SMNVEV (reference sequence). The CDR3 loop reads CASIANGEQFF. The CDR3 DNA is TGTGCCAGCATCGCGAACGGTGAGCAGTTCTTC.

This clonotype was seen at least ten times. The rearrangement joins TRBV28 to TRBJ2-2; 13 bases match TRBD2. CDR1 and CDR2 (germline): MDHEN, SYDVKM. Trimming cost V 8 bases and J 6 bases; bases outside gene matches: 12. This CDR3 has 17 amino acids. The chain's CDR3 is CASGSPGLAGKAGELFF. As DNA, the CDR3 is TGTGCCAGCGGATCTCCGGGACTAGCGGGAAAGGCCGGGGAGCTGTTTTTT. Full variable domain (remainder filled in from reference TRBV28 and TRBJ2-2): DVKVTQSSRYLVKRTGEKVFLECVQDMDHENMFWYRQDPGLGLRLIYFSYDVKMKEKGDIPEGYSVSREKKERFSLILESASTNQTSMYLCASGSPGLAGKAGELFFGEGSRLTVL.

This clonotype was counted many times. The chain joins TRBV28 to TRBJ1-1, with 8 bases identical to TRBD1. The CDR3 covers 15 residues. Trimming took 2 bases from V and 3 from J; bases not matched to a gene: 5. Germline CDR1 MDHEN, CDR2 SYDVKM. In nucleotides, the CDR3 is TGTGCCAGCAGTTTAGCCCAGGGGGCGCACACTGAAGCTTTCTTT. It yields the protein CASSLAQGAHTEAFF.

This clonotype was counted at least ten times. The chain links TRBV7-2 to TRBJ2-3; TRBD2 aligns across 11 bases. Germline CDR1 SGHTA, CDR2 FQGNSA. The CDR3 loop spans 16 amino acids. J lost 2 bases, V lost 5 bases, and 6 bases had no gene match. The CDR3 nucleotides read TGTGCCAGCAGCCCGGCGGGACTAGCGGACACAGATACGCAGTATTTT. Translation gives CASSPAGLADTDTQYF.

Ten or more counts support this clonotype. The rearrangement joins TRBV19 to TRBJ2-2; tentative D call: TRBD1 (5 bases). Germline CDR1 is LNHDA and CDR2 is SQIVND (reference sequence). The V and J ends lost 5 bases and 1 base respectively, with 17 bases between them. This CDR3 has 17 residues. The CDR3 loop reads CASSLGQGTLNTGELFF. The CDR3 DNA reads TGTGCCAGTAGTCTCGGGCAGGGAACCTTGAACACCGGGGAGCTGTTTTTT. Looking up the rest from reference TRBV19 and TRBJ2-2 gives the full variable domain: DGGITQSPKYLFRKEGQNVTLSCEQNLNHDAMYWYRQDPGQGLRLIYYSQIVNDFQKGDIAEGYSVSREKKESFPLTVTSAQKNPTAFYLCASSLGQGTLNTGELFFGEGSRLTVL.

In this sample, this clonotype turned up many times. The genes are TRBV12-3 or TRBV12-4 and TRBJ2-5; D is perhaps TRBD2 (6 bases). There are 13 residues in the CDR3. V was pared by 3 bases and J by 6 bases, with 11 bases between. CDR3 nucleotide sequence: TGTGCCAGCAGTTTGGTAGGGAGGAAGACCCAGTACTTC. Translation gives CASSLVGRKTQYF.

This clonotype appeared many times. V is TRBV24-1 and J is TRBJ2-1; D is perhaps TRBD1 (6 bases). This CDR3 is built from 14 residues. V shed 5 bases and J shed 10 bases, with 17 bases lying between them. The germline V gene encodes CDR1 KGHDR and CDR2 SFDVKD. The DNA of the CDR3 is TGTGCCACCAGTGCCCGAACAGGGAAGCCCGAGCAGTTCTTC. Amino acids: CATSARTGKPEQFF.

This clonotype has ten or more counts. V is TRBV6-5 and J is TRBJ1-2, with 10 bases fitting TRBD1. V lost 8 bases to trimming and J lost 4 bases; unmatched junction nucleotides: 4. Germline V gene lookup returns CDR1 MNHEY and CDR2 SVGAGI. The CDR3 spans 13 residues. The CDR3 DNA reads TGTGCCAGCGGGAGGACAGGGGGCTATGGCTACACCTTC. It codes for CASGRTGGYGYTF.

The chain joins TRBV29-1 to TRBJ1-5, with a tentative D call TRBD1 (6 bases). The CDR3 is 15 amino acids. Germline CDR1 SQVTM, CDR2 ANQGSEA. V gave up 5 bases and J gave up 5 bases, with 19 bases separating them. The CDR3 coding sequence is TGCAGCGTTCCGATCGGGCCTTCAGGGGATCAGCCCCAGCATTTT. This gives the protein CSVPIGPSGDQPQHF.